Following are 15 T cell receptor beta chains from one sample sequenced in a study of T cell changes during pregnancy in multiple sclerosis. Generated by immunoSEQ multiplex PCR, the TCRdb table keeps only in-frame clones and is missing some. The table has approximately 97,000 clones, 90% to 95% seen once. This sample comprised peripheral blood, obtained after pregnancy. The receptors derive from a female donor in good health, enrolled as a control in a pregnancy study.

The chain couples TRBV5-4 to TRBJ2-1, with 8 bases matching TRBD2. Germline V gene lookup returns CDR1 SGHNT and CDR2 YYREEE (reference sequence). Trimming cost V 5 bases and J 1 base; bases outside gene matches: 11. CDR3 length: 17 amino acids. The DNA for the CDR3 is TGTGCCAGCAGACCCGGGGGGCGGGGGGCATCCTACAATGAGCAGTTCTTC. Translation: CASRPGGRGASYNEQFF.

V and J are TRBV7-9 and TRBJ1-1, with 7 bases lining up with TRBD1. CDR1 is SEHNR, CDR2 FQNEAQ, per germline (reference sequence). The V segment lost 5 bases and the J segment 2 bases; nucleotides outside the gene matches: 2. This CDR3 region has 13 residues. CDR3 DNA: TGTGCCAGCAGCGGACAGGCCAACACTGAAGCTTTCTTT. It translates to CASSGQANTEAFF.

The chain has TRBV5-5 and TRBJ2-5, with 10 bases matching TRBD1. The CDR3 extends over 14 amino acids. The ends lost 4 bases at V and 3 bases at J; junction bases unmatched: 3. Germline CDR1 SGHKS, CDR2 YYEKEE (reference sequence). The CDR3 sequence is CASSGGQGKETQYF. The CDR3 bases are TGTGCCAGCAGCGGGGGACAGGGGAAAGAGACCCAGTACTTC.

The V call is TRBV4-1, the J call TRBJ2-7; D is perhaps TRBD1 (5 bases). CDR1 MGHRA and CDR2 YSYEKL come from the germline V gene. V lost 3 bases and J lost 3, with 9 bases in between. The CDR3 has 13 residues. The CDR3 region is CASSHPGFYEQYF. The CDR3 nucleotides read TGCGCCAGCAGCCATCCAGGGTTCTACGAGCAGTACTTC.

This chain uses TRBV29-1 with TRBJ1-3; weak D call: TRBD1 (5 bases). The germline V and J ends were trimmed by 5 bases and 2 bases, with 13 bases remaining between them. The V gene's germline CDR1 is SQVTM and CDR2 ANQGSEA. The CDR3 is 14 residues long. This CDR3 is CSVSGESAGNTIYF. CDR3 sequence (DNA): TGCAGCGTTTCGGGGGAAAGTGCTGGAAACACCATATATTTT. Supplemented by reference TRBV29-1 and TRBJ1-3, the full variable domain reads SAVISQKPSRDICQRGTSLTIQCQVDSQVTMMFWYRQQPGQSLTLIATANQGSEATYESGFVIDKFPISRPNLTFSTLTVSNMSPEDSSIYLCSVSGESAGNTIYFGEGSWLTVV.

This chain links TRBV6-1 with TRBJ1-1; the D is unclear. Germline V gene sequence: CDR1 MNHNS, CDR2 SASEGT. The CDR3 loop spans 14 amino acids. V gave up 3 bases and J gave up 3 bases, with 11 bases separating them. The CDR3 here is CASSEGADYTEAFF. CDR3 coding DNA: TGTGCCAGCAGTGAGGGAGCCGACTACACTGAAGCTTTCTTT.

The CDR3 bases are TGCGCCAGCAGCCAAGATCCCCAGGGGTCCTACGAGCAGTACTTC. Translated, it gives CASSQDPQGSYEQYF. The V and J genes are TRBV4-1 and TRBJ2-7, with TRBD1 as a possible D gene (6 bases). This CDR3 contains 15 residues. With 0 bases removed from V and 1 base from J, the gap between germline ends came to 10 bases. Germline assignment: CDR1 MGHRA and CDR2 YSYEKL.

The chain joins TRBV30 to TRBJ2-3; D is perhaps TRBD2 (6 bases). The CDR3 consists of 14 residues. Germline CDR1 reads GTSNPN; CDR2 reads SVGIG (reference sequence). Trimming pared 0 bases from V and 4 bases from J, leaving 11 bases between. CDR3 residues: CAWSVGGVADTQYF. The DNA of the CDR3 is TGTGCCTGGAGTGTAGGCGGGGTTGCAGATACGCAGTATTTT.

The chain couples TRBV12-5 to TRBJ2-3, with 11 bases aligning to TRBD2. This CDR3 has 13 amino acids. The germline CDR1 and CDR2 sequences are LGHNT and FRNRAP. Trimming cost V 6 bases and J 4 bases; bases outside gene matches: 0. The CDR3 sequence is CASGTSGADTQYF. CDR3 DNA: TGTGCTAGTGGGACTAGCGGGGCAGATACGCAGTATTTT.

V usage is TRBV29-1 and J usage is TRBJ1-1, with 7 bases matching TRBD1. The trim removed 6 bases at V and 8 bases at J, leaving 6 bases unmatched. Germline assignment: CDR1 SQVTM and CDR2 ANQGSEA. The CDR3 is 11 amino acids. The CDR3 region is CSVDPGQEAFF. CDR3 bases: TGCAGCGTCGATCCGGGACAGGAAGCTTTCTTT. The whole variable domain, remainder taken from reference TRBV29-1 and TRBJ1-1, is SAVISQKPSRDICQRGTSLTIQCQVDSQVTMMFWYRQQPGQSLTLIATANQGSEATYESGFVIDKFPISRPNLTFSTLTVSNMSPEDSSIYLCSVDPGQEAFFGQGTRLTVV.

The V call is TRBV4-2, the J call TRBJ2-3, with a tentative D call TRBD1 (5 bases). Germline V gives CDR1 LGHNA, CDR2 YNFKEQ. V lost 1 base and J 1 base, leaving 6 bases between the germline ends. The CDR3 sequence is 14 residues long. This CDR3 is CASSQGGGTDTQYF. CDR3 nucleotide sequence: TGTGCCAGCAGCCAAGGGGGCGGCACAGATACGCAGTATTTT.

The CDR3 loop is CASRQAGGDTQYF. The DNA of the CDR3 is TGTGCCAGCAGGCAAGCGGGGGGAGATACGCAGTATTTT. The chain joins TRBV6-6 to TRBJ2-3; 9 positions match TRBD2. There are 13 residues in the CDR3. Trimming took 6 bases from V and 5 from J; bases not matched to a gene: 3. From germline, CDR1 is MNHNY and CDR2 SVGAGI (reference sequence).

The V gene is TRBV2, the J gene TRBJ1-5, with unresolved D. The CDR3 runs 14 residues. Looked up from germline, CDR1 is SNHLY and CDR2 is FYNNEI. Trimming removed 5 bases from V and 0 bases from J, with 8 bases in between. In DNA, the CDR3 is TGTGCCAGCAGTCGACTTAATAGCAATCAGCCCCAGCATTTT. It yields the protein CASSRLNSNQPQHF.

CDR3 DNA: TGTGCCAGCAGTGAAGGCGGCGCCACTGAAGCTTTCTTT. It yields the protein CASSEGGATEAFF. The J gene is TRBJ1-1, the V gene TRBV2; D remains unclear. Per the germline V gene, CDR1 is SNHLY and CDR2 is FYNNEI. The CDR3 sequence is 13 residues long. Trimming took off 1 base at V and 4 bases at J, with 7 bases between the two ends.

CDR3 coding DNA: TGCAGCGTCCGAGGGAGCGGGGGGATGTCCGGGGAGCTGTTTTTT. Translated, it gives CSVRGSGGMSGELFF. The rearrangement uses TRBV29-1 and TRBJ2-2; 9 bases line up with TRBD2. Per germline, CDR1 SQVTM and CDR2 ANQGSEA. After removal of 6 bases from V and 6 bases from J, the junction contained 11 bases not matched to a gene. This CDR3 contains 15 residues.